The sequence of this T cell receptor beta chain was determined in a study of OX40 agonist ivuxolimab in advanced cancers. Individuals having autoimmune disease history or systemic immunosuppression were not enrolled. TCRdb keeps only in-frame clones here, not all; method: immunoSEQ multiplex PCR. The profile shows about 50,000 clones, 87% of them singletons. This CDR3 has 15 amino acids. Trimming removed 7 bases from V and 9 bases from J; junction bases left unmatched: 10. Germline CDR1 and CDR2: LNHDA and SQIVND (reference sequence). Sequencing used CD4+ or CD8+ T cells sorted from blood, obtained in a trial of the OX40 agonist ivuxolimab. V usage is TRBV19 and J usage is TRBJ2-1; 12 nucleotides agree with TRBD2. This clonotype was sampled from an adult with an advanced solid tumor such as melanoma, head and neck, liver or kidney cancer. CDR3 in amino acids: CASTQTGLAGGEQFF. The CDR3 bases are TGTGCCAGTACTCAAACGGGACTAGCGGGCGGTGAGCAGTTCTTC.